This passage covers 28 T cell receptor beta chains from one sample sequenced in a study of blood T cell repertoires in COVID-19 (dated by TCRdb to 2018 to 2021). Library generation was performed with the immunoSEQ multiplex PCR assay. Not all clones reach the TCRdb copy of this immuneACCESS table, which keeps in-frame sequences only. Checked studies attribute under half of the gap to unresolved V genes and leave the rest unexplained. The sample table holds about 210,000 clones, of which roughly 85% were seen once. The top ten clones comprise around 5.2% of the sample. The specimen sequenced was peripheral blood. Receptors were obtained from a woman over 75 with acute or convalescent COVID-19.

This rearrangement joins TRBV5-4 to TRBJ2-5; 8 bases fit TRBD1. This CDR3 contains 15 residues. V shed 7 bases, J shed 1 base, and the junction held 9 bases outside the gene matches. Germline values: CDR1 SGHNT, CDR2 YYREEE (reference sequence). Here the CDR3 DNA reads TGTGCCAGCCGGGACAGGCAGTTGGCCCAAGAGACCCAGTACTTC. This codes for CASRDRQLAQETQYF.

In DNA form, the CDR3 reads TGCGCCAGCAGCCTGACAGCAAACTATGGCTACACCTTC. Protein sequence: CASSLTANYGYTF. The chain employs TRBV10-1 and TRBJ1-2, with a possible D match to TRBD1 (5 bases). Germline V gene sequence: CDR1 WNHNN, CDR2 SYGVQD (reference sequence). The germline V and J ends were trimmed by 6 bases and 2 bases, with 10 bases remaining between them. The CDR3 runs 13 residues.

The sample holds one count of this clone. This sequence joins TRBV7-2 and TRBJ2-1; 16 positions agree with TRBD2. The germline V gene has CDR1 SGHTA and CDR2 FQGNSA. V lost 10 bases, J lost 0 bases, and 12 bases stayed unmatched. CDR3 length: 19 amino acids. DNA of the CDR3: TGTGCCACCCCCCTCGGGACTAGCGGGAGGGCCGTCTCCTACAATGAGCAGTTCTTC. Its translation: CATPLGTSGRAVSYNEQFF.

The chain links TRBV9 to TRBJ2-1; 8 positions agree with TRBD2. V dropped 3 bases and J dropped 6; count of bases not matched to a gene: 29. There are 22 residues in the CDR3. Looked up from germline, CDR1 is SGDLS and CDR2 is YYNGEE. The DNA of the CDR3 is TGTGCCAGCAGCGAGCAGCCCTCGTACGGGGGGGTTCTAGCGGCCGCCCGCAATGAGCAGTTCTTC. Encoded protein: CASSEQPSYGGVLAAARNEQFF.

J is TRBJ2-2 and V is TRBV7-8; tentatively, D is TRBD2 (6 bases). V lost 5 bases, J lost 5 bases, and 15 bases lay in between. Germline loops: CDR1 SGHVS, CDR2 FQNEAQ. The CDR3 sequence is 15 residues long. CDR3 amino acids: CASSHRRDFTGELFF. In DNA form, the CDR3 reads TGTGCCAGCAGCCACAGACGGGACTTTACCGGGGAGCTGTTTTTT.

The chain carries TRBV18 and TRBJ2-3; weak D call: TRBD1 (5 bases). This CDR3 is built from 16 residues. The V gene's germline CDR1 is KGHSH and CDR2 LQKENI. Between the trimmed V and J ends, which lost 3 bases and 5 bases, there was a span of 18 bases. In nucleotides, the CDR3 is TGTGCCAGCTCACCTCAGCTTGGACCTCAGGGAGATACGCAGTATTTT. This gives the protein CASSPQLGPQGDTQYF.

This sequence joins TRBV11-2 and TRBJ1-3; tentative D call: TRBD1 (5 bases). The V and J ends lost 1 base and 4 bases respectively, with 14 bases between them. CDR3 length: 16 amino acids. Germline V gene data show CDR1 as SGHAT and CDR2 as FQNNGV. The DNA of the CDR3 is TGTGCCAGCAGCTTAGTGGCCAGGGCTTCGGGAAACACCATATATTTT. Its translation is CASSLVARASGNTIYF.

The chain has TRBV11-1 and TRBJ2-3, with 9 bases aligning to TRBD1. The CDR3 runs to 16 residues. CDR1 SGHAT and CDR2 FQDESV come from the germline V gene (reference sequence). J was trimmed by 6 bases and V by 4 bases; bases with no gene match: 11. DNA of the CDR3: TGTGCCAGCAGCTCCCTCGAGGGACAGGGATATGATACGCAGTATTTT. This gives the protein CASSSLEGQGYDTQYF.

The chain has TRBV6-5 and TRBJ2-3, with TRBD1 identical over 8 bases. V trimming: 5 bases; J trimming: 2 bases; junction bases outside the gene matches: 6. CDR1 MNHEY and CDR2 SVGAGI come from the germline V gene. This CDR3 has 15 residues. CDR3 region: CASSPGTGNTDTQYF. The CDR3 DNA is TGTGCCAGCAGTCCCGGGACAGGAAACACAGATACGCAGTATTTT.

This chain links TRBV9 with TRBJ1-4; D call uncertain. The CDR3 consists of 15 residues. The germline gives CDR1 SGDLS, CDR2 YYNGEE. Deletions cut 1 base from V and 7 bases from J, with 14 bases between. The CDR3 protein is CASSVSAMPIEKLFF. The CDR3 nucleotides read TGTGCCAGCAGCGTATCTGCGATGCCTATTGAAAAACTGTTTTTT.

The rearrangement uses TRBV28 and TRBJ1-2; 10 bases map to TRBD1. This CDR3 spans 14 amino acids. The ends lost 10 bases at V and 2 bases at J; junction bases unmatched: 7. Per the germline V gene, CDR1 is MDHEN and CDR2 is SYDVKM. The CDR3 here is CATKGQGLNYGYTF. The CDR3 DNA reads TGTGCCACTAAGGGACAGGGGTTAAACTATGGCTACACCTTC.

Note on this clone: One end of the junction is discordant with germline, which a read error may explain. This chain connects TRBV7-9 to TRBJ1-1, with 7 bases aligning to TRBD1. The CDR3 loop spans 13 amino acids. The germline V gene has CDR1 SEHNR and CDR2 FQNEAQ (reference sequence). DNA of the CDR3: TGTGCCAGCAGCTTAGACGAACAGGGGACAGCGGTTTTT. Translating gives CASSLDEQGTAVF.

This clone appeared a few times. The J gene is TRBJ2-6, the V gene TRBV6-5; D remains ambiguous. The CDR3 spans 14 residues. Trimming cost V 5 bases and J 13 bases, with 18 bases left between them. Germline values: CDR1 MNHEY, CDR2 SVGAGI. The CDR3 nucleotides are TGTGCCAGCAGTCCGGATCGGGTTTCATGGGTCCTGACTTTC. It encodes CASSPDRVSWVLTF.

This sequence joins TRBV6-2 or TRBV6-3 and TRBJ1-1, with D hard to call. Germline-derived CDR1 and CDR2 are MNHEY and SVGEGT. V lost 2 bases and J 0 bases, leaving 10 bases between the germline ends. This CDR3 comprises 15 residues. CDR3 nucleotide sequence: TGTGCCAGCAGTTACCTGGCAGGTTTGAACACTGAAGCTTTCTTT. It translates to CASSYLAGLNTEAFF.

Notes on this clone: At one of its ends the junction is not consistent with the germline gene, which may arise from a read error. This chain links TRBV19 with TRBJ1-5; tentatively, D is TRBD1 (6 bases). Germline-derived CDR1 and CDR2 are LNHDA and SQIVND (reference sequence). The CDR3 is made up of 15 amino acids. CDR3 DNA sequence: TGTGCCAGTAGCTTCCCCGGGACACATAATCAGGCCCAGCATTTT. Residues: CASSFPGTHNQAQHF.

The CDR3 DNA reads TGTGCCAGCAGCACACCTACAGGGGCTGGAGGAAACACCATATATTTT. Amino acids: CASSTPTGAGGNTIYF. V gene TRBV5-4 combines with J gene TRBJ1-3; 7 positions match TRBD1. V was pared by 4 bases and J by 4 bases, with 11 bases of the junction left unmatched. The V gene's germline CDR1 is SGHNT and CDR2 YYREEE (reference sequence). The CDR3 covers 16 residues.

The sample holds one count of this clone. The chain is built from TRBV3-1 (or the pseudogene TRBV3-2) and TRBJ1-2; D possibly corresponds to TRBD1 (6 bases). Trimming took off 6 bases at V and 8 bases at J, with 19 bases between the two ends. CDR1 is LGHDT and CDR2 is YNNKEL in the germline V gene (reference sequence). The CDR3 is made up of 14 amino acids. In nucleotides, the CDR3 is TGTGCCAGCAGGCCCCGCGCCCGACAGGTCGGCTACACCTTC. It translates to CASRPRARQVGYTF.

This chain connects TRBV5-1 to TRBJ1-3, with 7 nucleotides matching TRBD1. The trim removed 4 bases at V and 0 bases at J, leaving 1 base unmatched. The CDR3 consists of 14 residues. Germline-derived CDR1 and CDR2 are SGHRS and YFSETQ. In DNA form, the CDR3 reads TGCGCCAGCAGCCGGGACAGCTCTGGAAACACCATATATTTT. Its translation is CASSRDSSGNTIYF.

This clone has a handful of counts. V is TRBV28 and J is TRBJ1-2; D is ambiguous. The CDR3 runs to 13 residues. Germline CDR1 reads MDHEN; CDR2 reads SYDVKM. V was pared by 1 base and J by 3 bases, with 6 bases between. The CDR3 loop reads CASSLSADYGYTF. CDR3 coding DNA: TGTGCCAGCAGTTTATCTGCAGACTATGGCTACACCTTC.

V gene TRBV24-1 combines with J gene TRBJ2-1, with TRBD2 matching 8 bases. Trimming at V came to 9 bases and at J to 4 bases, leaving 4 bases not matched to a gene. The CDR3 loop spans 13 amino acids. Germline V gene sequence: CDR1 KGHDR, CDR2 SFDVKD. The CDR3: CATRGGSYNEQFF. In DNA form, the CDR3 reads TGTGCCACCCGGGGGGGGTCATACAATGAGCAGTTCTTC.

This chain links TRBV11-2 with TRBJ2-3; 9 bases are a match to TRBD1. V was clipped by 1 base and J by 3 bases; unmatched bases: 8. CDR1 and CDR2 from the germline V gene are SGHAT and FQNNGV. The CDR3 loop spans 17 amino acids. CDR3 loop: CASSLAVQGAGTDTQYF. Here the CDR3 DNA reads TGTGCCAGCAGCTTAGCGGTACAGGGGGCTGGGACAGATACGCAGTATTTT.

This chain connects TRBV6-5 to TRBJ2-7, with 7 bases aligning to TRBD1. Unmatched junction bases numbered 11, after V lost 0 bases and J lost 6 bases. CDR1 is MNHEY and CDR2 is SVGAGI in the germline V gene. The CDR3 has 16 amino acids. CDR3 residues: CASSYSAQQGLGEQYF. CDR3 DNA sequence: TGTGCCAGCAGTTACTCGGCGCAACAGGGGCTGGGCGAGCAGTACTTC.

The J gene is TRBJ2-2, the V gene TRBV19, with a weak D call TRBD1 (6 bases). V was cut by 6 bases and J by 3 bases, with 14 bases left in between. The germline CDR1 and CDR2 sequences are LNHDA and SQIVND (reference sequence). CDR3 length equals 15 residues. The CDR3 sequence is CASSLNRAHTGELFF. The CDR3 nucleotides are TGTGCCAGTAGCCTTAACAGGGCGCACACCGGGGAGCTGTTTTTT.

In its sample, this clone was seen a few times. The chain is built from TRBV19 and TRBJ2-7; 7 positions match TRBD1. Trimming removed 7 bases from V and 3 bases from J; junction bases left unmatched: 12. The CDR3 sequence is 15 residues long. From germline, CDR1 is LNHDA and CDR2 SQIVND (reference sequence). The CDR3 DNA follows: TGTGCCAGTACCGGATGGGGAACAGGGGTCTACGAGCAGTACTTC. It yields the protein CASTGWGTGVYEQYF.

This clone has a handful of counts. This chain links TRBV30 with TRBJ1-1, with D maybe TRBD1 (5 bases). CDR1 GTSNPN and CDR2 SVGIG come from the germline V gene (reference sequence). V lost 2 bases, J lost 3 bases, and 10 bases lay in between. The CDR3 has 13 residues. CDR3: CAWSRQLDTEAFF. CDR3 sequence (DNA): TGTGCCTGGAGTCGACAGCTAGACACTGAAGCTTTCTTT. Full variable domain (outside the CDR3, taken from reference TRBV30 and TRBJ1-1): SQTIHQWPATLVQPVGSPLSLECTVEGTSNPNLYWYRQAAGRGLQLLFYSVGIGQISSEVPQNLSASRPQDRQFILSSKKLLLSDSGFYLCAWSRQLDTEAFFGQGTRLTVV.

The chain has TRBV18 and TRBJ1-4; 7 nucleotides agree with TRBD1. Germline V gene data show CDR1 as KGHSH and CDR2 as LQKENI. The CDR3 is made up of 14 amino acids. V lost 4 bases, J lost 8 bases, and 7 bases stayed unmatched. The CDR3 DNA sequence: TGTGCCAGCTCACGACAGGGAGTGCGAGAAAAACTGTTTTTT. Its protein product is CASSRQGVREKLFF.

The chain joins TRBV5-4 to TRBJ1-2; unclear D gene. Per the germline V gene, CDR1 is SGHNT and CDR2 is YYREEE (reference sequence). V was trimmed by 0 bases and J by 5 bases, leaving 20 bases between them. This CDR3 is built from 17 residues. The CDR3 coding sequence is TGTGCCAGCAGCTTGGCTTTTGGGAGGGTAGTTGAGTATGGCTACACCTTC. It is translated as CASSLAFGRVVEYGYTF.

This clone showed up just once. The rearrangement links TRBV18 to TRBJ2-7; 10 bases are shared with TRBD1. The length of the CDR3 is 13 residues. V gave up 5 bases and J gave up 6 bases; unmatched junction bases: 4. Germline-derived CDR1 and CDR2 are KGHSH and LQKENI. CDR3 sequence reads: CASSTDRGGEQYF. CDR3 coding DNA: TGTGCCAGCTCAACGGACAGGGGGGGCGAGCAGTACTTC.